This T cell receptor beta chain was recovered during a study of post-analysis software for immune sequencing data (dated by TCRdb to between 2014 and 2016). In the study overall: The recorded disease courses included relapsing-remitting, secondary progressive and progressive-relapsing multiple sclerosis, and some patients had no subtype annotation. The patient repertoires were compared against some twelve previously published healthy control repertoires obtained from donors aged about 6 to 26 years. A subset of samples was prepared in parallel using single-end sample barcoding, then pooled and co-amplified after Illumina adapter ligation. Here is what the overall study found, with its caveats: Patients showed significantly higher frequencies than controls for a handful of TRBV segments, among them TRBV5-6, TRBV5-1 and TRBV20-1. The multiple sclerosis patient group was slightly younger than the control group. Direct clustering with F measure showed strong co-clustering of samples prepared in the same batch, prompting a batch-effect correction. Significantly lower normalized Chao1 diversity was found in multiple sclerosis patients than in controls, suggesting substantial peripheral T-cell clonal expansion.

Reading the germline V gene gives CDR1 SGHVS and CDR2 FQNEAQ. V trim: 6 bases; J trim: 7 bases; unmatched bases: 8. The CDR3 measures 14 amino acids from cysteine to phenylalanine. The sequence is cut down to CDR3 DNA, 42 bases in frame from base 1. To demonstrate the VDJtools post-analysis software, TCR beta repertoires were profiled from the peripheral blood of about a dozen young patients with multiple sclerosis. The multiple sclerosis patients were children and adolescents between about 6 and 16 years of age. About this clonotype: Which antigen it targets is not known. Base qualities were left out, and no much larger clone turns up one base away.

Receptor libraries were prepared by PCR. Sequenced on an Illumina HiSeq 2500. Unique molecular identifiers were incorporated into TCR beta cDNA libraries to reduce PCR and sequencing biases. Per 1 to 10 million input T cells, 500,000 or so cDNA molecules were obtained, such that each molecule approximated one T cell. The same protocol used for the earlier healthy control dataset was applied to prepare and sequence the patient libraries. Samples belonging to the same batch were prepared together, multiplexed and sequenced on a shared HiSeq lane. The authors' analysis ran thus. Raw barcoded reads were processed with MIGEC, and single-read molecular identifier groups were discarded before consensus assembly and CDR3 extraction. VDJtools was used for post-analysis of the clonotype tables, with diversity normalized by down-sampling every dataset to the smallest sample size. To correct batch-related cross-sample contamination, repertoire overlap clustering matched CDR3 amino acid sequences but not nucleotide sequences. Using fastp at Q25 and MiXCR, TCRdb reprocessed the public reads and kept productive beta chains. When rows share a CDR3 protein, they turn into one entry using the most common DNA and genes. The V and J calls and clone size are TCRdb's, not the authors'. This sample comprises about 400,000 distinct CDR3 sequences, roughly 38% of them detected only once. The ten top clones hold about an eighth of the sample.

Recombination linked TRBV7-8 to TRBJ2-3, and TRBD2 aligns with 9 junction nucleotides. The sample taken for sequencing was blood. This TCR derives from a girl aged 10-17 years with multiple sclerosis. The CDR3 has the sequence CASSSSGAPYTQYF. Read as DNA, the sequence is TGTGCCAGCAGTTCTAGCGGGGCACCCTATACGCAGTATTTT. Reference TRBV7-8 and TRBJ2-3 genes cover what lies past the CDR3, so the full variable domain is GAGVSQSPRYKVAKRGQDVALRCDPISGHVSLFWYQQALGQGPEFLTYFQNEAQLDKSGLPSDRFFAERPEGSVSTLKIQRTQQEDSAVYLCASSSSGAPYTQYFGPGTRLTVL.